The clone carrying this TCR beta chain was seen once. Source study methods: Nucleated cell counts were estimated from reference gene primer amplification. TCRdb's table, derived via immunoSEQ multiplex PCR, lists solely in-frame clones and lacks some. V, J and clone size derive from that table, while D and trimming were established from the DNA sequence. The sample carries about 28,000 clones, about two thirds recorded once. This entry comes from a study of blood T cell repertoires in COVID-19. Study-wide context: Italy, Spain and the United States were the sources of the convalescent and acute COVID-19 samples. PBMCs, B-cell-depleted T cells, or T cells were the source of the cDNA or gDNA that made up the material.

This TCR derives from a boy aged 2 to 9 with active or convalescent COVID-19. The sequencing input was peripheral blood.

The CDR3, as DNA: TGTGCCAGCAGTACTCCCTACGAGCAGTACTTC. Protein product: CASSTPYEQYF. V gene TRBV27 combines with J gene TRBJ2-7; no definite D call. Germline V gene sequence: CDR1 MNHEY, CDR2 SMNVEV (reference sequence). The CDR3 consists of 11 residues. V was trimmed by 5 bases and J by 2 bases, leaving 4 bases between them.